These T cell receptor beta chains were read from a single sample in a study of Ad26.COV2.S vaccination and SARS-CoV-2 variants. Sequencing was performed with immunoSEQ multiplex PCR; in TCRdb, only in-frame clones are kept and a portion is missing. Of approximately 300,000 clones listed, around four fifths were seen once; the top ten hold 2% to 2.5%. The material sequenced was peripheral blood, taken in a trial of Ad26.COV2.S vaccine versus placebo. Receptors originate from a person between 18 and 65 years old who received the Ad26.COV2.S COVID-19 vaccine or a placebo. Each CDR3 is given with its conserved first and last residue. D genes are given only for firm matches. Clone size is shown for a subset of rows, as once, few, many or a class of expanded clone.

j_call	d_call	clone_size	v_call	cdr3_nt	cdr3_aa
TRBJ2-5	-	-	TRBV5-1	TGCGCCAGCAGCTTGGGTCAGGTGGGGCAAGAGACCCAGTACTTC	CASSLGQVGQETQYF
TRBJ1-4	-	-	TRBV3-1/TRBV3-2	TGTGCCAGCAGCCAAGGGGTCAGTTATGCAACTAATGAAAAACTGTTTTTT	CASSQGVSYATNEKLFF
TRBJ2-6	-	once	TRBV7-8	TGTGCCAGCAGCTTATCTCGGGGGTATGGGGCCAACGTCCTGACTTTC	CASSLSRGYGANVLTF
TRBJ2-7	TRBD1	-	TRBV5-1	TGCGCCAGCAGCCCCCGACAGGGAAGCTCCTACGAGCAGTACTTC	CASSPRQGSSYEQYF
TRBJ1-6	-	-	TRBV25-1	TGTGCCAGCAGGAAAATGGGCTATGTTTCACCCCTCCACTTT	CASRKMGYVSPLHF
TRBJ1-5	-	-	TRBV5-4	TGTGCCAGCAGCCGATCGGGGAGCAATCAGCCCCAGCATTTT	CASSRSGSNQPQHF
TRBJ2-5	-	once	TRBV11-2	TGTGCCAGCAGCTCCGTAGAGACCCAGTACTTC	CASSSVETQYF
TRBJ2-1	-	-	TRBV4-2	TGTGCCAGCAGCCATTTGATCAGGGATGAGCAGTTCTTC	CASSHLIRDEQFF
TRBJ1-1	-	-	TRBV4-1	TGCGCCAGCAGCCAAGACCGTCCGGGCACTGAAGCTTTCTTT	CASSQDRPGTEAFF
TRBJ2-1	-	-	TRBV6-4	TGTGCCAGCAGTGAAGGCAGGGGGGTATTGGAGCAGTTCTTC	CASSEGRGVLEQFF
TRBJ1-1	-	-	TRBV10-2	TGCGCCAGCAGGGATGGAACGGCCAACACTGAAGCTTTCTTT	CASRDGTANTEAFF
TRBJ1-6	-	few	TRBV11-3	TGTGCCAGCACCCACAGTGGGGATTCACCCCTCCACTTT	CASTHSGDSPLHF
TRBJ2-1	TRBD2	-	TRBV7-6	TGTGCCAGCAGCCACGGACTAGATGCCAATGAGCAGTTCTTC	CASSHGLDANEQFF
TRBJ1-5	-	-	TRBV19	TGTGCCAGTAGTCAAGGAGGAGGGAATCAGCCCCAGCATTTT	CASSQGGGNQPQHF
TRBJ2-1	TRBD2	-	TRBV23-1	TGCGCCAGCAGTCAATCGTGGACTAGCGGGGGGGACTCCTACAATGAGCAGTTCTTC	CASSQSWTSGGDSYNEQFF
TRBJ2-2	TRBD1	-	TRBV27	TGTGCCAGCAGTTTACACAGGGGTGATACCGGGGAGCTGTTTTTT	CASSLHRGDTGELFF
TRBJ1-1	-	once	TRBV5-1	TGCGCCAGCAGGGGTGTGAGAGAAGCTTTCTTT	CASRGVREAFF
TRBJ2-5	-	-	TRBV6-2/TRBV6-3	TGTGCCAGCAGTTACTCGCAGGGGCAAATAGGAAAGACCCAGTACTTC	CASSYSQGQIGKTQYF
TRBJ1-2	-	-	TRBV19	TGTGCCAGTAGTATTTGGCCGAATAACTATGGCTACACCTTC	CASSIWPNNYGYTF
TRBJ2-5	TRBD2	-	TRBV2	TGTGCCAGACAAGGGACTAGCGGGGGGACACAAGAGACCCAGTACTTC	CARQGTSGGTQETQYF
TRBJ2-6	-	-	TRBV19	TGTGCCAGTAGTCCCGGGGCTGGGGCCAACGTCCTGACTTTC	CASSPGAGANVLTF
TRBJ1-6	-	many	TRBV12-3/TRBV12-4	TGTGCCGCTACAGGGCTAAATTCACCCCTCCACTTT	CAATGLNSPLHF